This record covers a single T cell receptor (beta chain). Its target is unknown. Vbeta (60) and Jbeta (13) primers were used in the PCR. Libraries were prepared by immunoSEQ multiplex PCR; TCRdb keeps only in-frame clonotypes and omits some of them. The table lists about 180,000 clones, roughly 78% of them singletons, with approximately 0.73% in the top ten. The CDR3 is made up of 14 amino acids. The germline V gene encodes CDR1 MNHNS and CDR2 SASEGT. Trimming at V came to 3 bases and at J to 7 bases, leaving 6 bases not matched to a gene. The sample comes from a study of cytomegalovirus exposure and HLA in healthy donors. Study observations and caveats: Researchers reportedly found TCR beta sequences accurately predicted most subjects' HLA-A and HLA-B alleles. The classifier, whose performance was assessed in both the original and validation cohorts, reportedly diagnosed cytomegalovirus status with high specificity and sensitivity.

The receptor's source is a woman between 40 and 50 years old in good health and CMV-seronegative. Sequencing used PBMCs. The rearrangement links TRBV6-1 to TRBJ2-1, with 7 positions matching TRBD2. CDR3 loop: CASSEVWGGNEQFF. Here the CDR3 DNA reads TGTGCCAGCAGTGAGGTTTGGGGGGGGAATGAGCAGTTCTTC.